The 2 T cell receptor beta chains below all came from one sample that was sequenced in a study of T cell changes during pregnancy in multiple sclerosis. Clones were sequenced by immunoSEQ multiplex PCR, and TCRdb holds only the in-frame ones, with some missing. The table shows 40,000 to 50,000 clones, with about 90% occurring only once. The sequencing here drew on CD4+ T cells from peripheral blood mononuclear cells, taken in the second trimester of pregnancy. All receptors derive from a female donor in good health, enrolled as a control in a pregnancy study.

CDR3 in DNA: TGTGCCAGCAGCTTAGGCGGGGGGCGAAGGGACGAGCAGTACTTC. This codes for CASSLGGGRRDEQYF. The chain carries TRBV7-3 and TRBJ2-7; 8 bases match TRBD2. With 2 bases clipped from V and 5 bases from J, the junction kept 8 bases outside the gene matches. The germline V gene encodes CDR1 SGHTA and CDR2 FQGTGA. This CDR3 is 15 amino acids long.

The chain combines TRBV30 with TRBJ1-2; no definite D call. Germline V CDR1 and CDR2: GTSNPN, SVGIG (reference sequence). The CDR3 runs to 13 residues. V lost 5 bases and J lost 8, with 18 bases in between. CDR3 sequence: CAWQHEGRTGYTF. CDR3 nucleotide sequence: TGTGCCTGGCAGCACGAAGGGAGGACGGGCTACACCTTC.